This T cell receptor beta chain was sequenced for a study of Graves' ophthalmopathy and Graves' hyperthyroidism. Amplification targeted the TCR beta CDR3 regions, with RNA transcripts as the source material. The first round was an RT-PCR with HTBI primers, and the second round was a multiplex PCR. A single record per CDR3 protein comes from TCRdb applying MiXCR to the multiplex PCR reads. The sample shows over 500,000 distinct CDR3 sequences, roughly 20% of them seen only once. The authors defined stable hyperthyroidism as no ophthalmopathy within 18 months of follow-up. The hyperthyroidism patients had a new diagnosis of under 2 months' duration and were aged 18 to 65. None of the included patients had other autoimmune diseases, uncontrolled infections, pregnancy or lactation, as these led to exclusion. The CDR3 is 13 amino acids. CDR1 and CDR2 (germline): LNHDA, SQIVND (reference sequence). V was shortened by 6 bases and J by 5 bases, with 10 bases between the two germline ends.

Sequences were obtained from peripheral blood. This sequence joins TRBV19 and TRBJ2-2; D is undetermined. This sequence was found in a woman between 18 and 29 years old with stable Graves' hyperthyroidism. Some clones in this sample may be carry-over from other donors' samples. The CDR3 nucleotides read TGTGCCAGTAGGAAGGGTTGGACCGGGGAGCTGTTTTTT. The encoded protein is CASRKGWTGELFF.